This T cell receptor (beta chain) was retrieved from a study of Tregs in tolerant kidney transplant recipients. Assay used: immunoSEQ multiplex PCR; TCRdb lists only in-frame clones, some missing. Among about 110,000 clones, about 90% were seen once, and the ten largest hold approximately 0.34%. V was pared by 3 bases and J by 1 base, with 3 bases of the junction left unmatched. Germline V gene lookup returns CDR1 MGHRA and CDR2 YSYEKL. The CDR3 runs to 14 residues. This clone is a singleton in its sample. Its antigen is not identified. General study points: Validation in larger populations is needed because few patients were studied.

This sample comprised CD4+ T cells from blood, obtained before the transplant. V and J are TRBV4-1 and TRBJ2-7; 7 bases map to TRBD1. This receptor was obtained from a human donor who received a combined kidney and bone marrow transplant. CDR3 coding DNA: TGCGCCAGCAGCCAGCCGGGACAGTCCTACGAGCAGTACTTC. Its translation is CASSQPGQSYEQYF.